Presented here are 22 T cell receptor beta chains from one specimen sequenced in a study of T cells after posttransplantation cyclophosphamide. The protocol was immunoSEQ multiplex PCR, while the TCRdb copy is restricted to in-frame clones and leaves out a portion. The specimen has 45,000 to 55,000 clones, none found just once. The sample consisted of PBMCs. These receptor sequences come from a man aged 40-49 years in good health, CMV-negative, and a related stem cell transplant donor.

This clone was seen many times. The chain is built from TRBV11-2 and TRBJ2-7, with D perhaps matching TRBD2 (6 bases). CDR3 length: 15 amino acids. CDR1 and CDR2 from the germline V gene are SGHAT and FQNNGV. Trimming removed 0 bases at V and 1 base at J, with 10 bases between. This chain's CDR3 is CASSLDPGESYEQYF. CDR3 sequence (DNA): TGTGCCAGCAGCTTAGATCCGGGAGAGTCCTACGAGCAGTACTTC.

In its sample, this clone was seen many times. The rearrangement links TRBV30 to TRBJ1-5; D gene ambiguous. The V end lost 3 bases, the J end lost 0 bases, and 9 bases lay between the germline ends. CDR3 size: 14 residues. CDR1 and CDR2 from the germline V gene are GTSNPN and SVGIG (reference sequence). The CDR3 is CAWSAHYSNQPQHF. Here the CDR3 DNA reads TGTGCCTGGAGCGCGCATTATAGCAATCAGCCCCAGCATTTT.

This clone was picked up many times. V and J are TRBV1 and TRBJ2-1; whether TRBD1, the table's D call, matches the DNA was not checked. TRBV1 is a documented pseudogene. CDR3 size: 14 residues. CDR3 region: CTSSAGQGYNEQFF. DNA of the CDR3: TGCACCAGCAGCGCGGGACAGGGATACAATGAGCAGTTCTTC.

This clone showed up many times. This sequence joins TRBV6-4 and TRBJ2-1; perhaps TRBD1 as D (6 bases). CDR3 length: 15 residues. V gave up 7 bases and J gave up 4 bases, with 17 bases separating them. Germline assignment: CDR1 MRHNA and CDR2 SNTAGT. CDR3 in amino acids: CASKGGRGMYNEQFF. CDR3 sequence (DNA): TGTGCCAGCAAAGGGGGTAGGGGAATGTACAATGAGCAGTTCTTC.

This clone appeared many times. The chain combines TRBV9 with TRBJ2-7; 9 bases agree with TRBD1. Germline lookup yields CDR1 SGDLS and CDR2 YYNGEE. CDR3 length: 14 amino acids. The J segment lost 3 bases and the V segment lost 0 bases, leaving 1 base of the junction unmatched. The CDR3 loop reads CASSVEGQGYEQYF. The CDR3 DNA is TGTGCCAGCAGCGTAGAGGGACAGGGCTACGAGCAGTACTTC.

In its sample, this clone was seen many times. J is TRBJ1-4 and V is TRBV2; D not resolved. V shed 5 bases and J shed 0 bases, with 13 bases lying between them. Germline V gene lookup returns CDR1 SNHLY and CDR2 FYNNEI. This CDR3 contains 16 residues. In DNA, the CDR3 is TGTGCCAGCAGTTGGGTCAGACAAGCAACTAATGAAAAACTGTTTTTT. This translates into CASSWVRQATNEKLFF.

Ten or more counts support this clone. The chain couples TRBV29-1 to TRBJ2-7, with TRBD2 matching 7 bases. The ends lost 4 bases at V and 3 bases at J; junction bases unmatched: 6. Germline lookup yields CDR1 SQVTM and CDR2 ANQGSEA. The CDR3 has 13 residues. The chain's CDR3 is CSVAGGISYEQYF. CDR3 bases: TGCAGCGTTGCCGGGGGGATAAGCTACGAGCAGTACTTC.

This clone has ten or more counts. The chain recombines TRBV27 with TRBJ2-7, with a weak D call TRBD1 (5 bases). The V gene's germline CDR1 is MNHEY and CDR2 SMNVEV (reference sequence). CDR3 length: 15 residues. V gave up 4 bases and J gave up 3 bases, with 16 bases separating them. The CDR3 DNA follows: TGTGCCAGCAGTTCCTCCCGTGACAGAAGCTACGAGCAGTACTTC. Translated, it gives CASSSSRDRSYEQYF.

At least ten counts were recorded for this clone. The gene calls are TRBV28 and TRBJ2-2; 12 bases fit TRBD2. V shed 6 bases, J shed 7 bases, and the junction held 3 bases outside the gene matches. The germline CDR1 and CDR2 sequences are MDHEN and SYDVKM. CDR3 length: 14 residues. The CDR3 bases are TGTGCCAGCAGCCGACTAGCGGGAGACGGGGAGCTGTTTTTT. It codes for CASSRLAGDGELFF.

At least ten counts were recorded for this clone. Within the sample, other DNA sequences also encode this same CDR3. V and J are TRBV27 and TRBJ2-7, with D perhaps TRBD2 (5 bases). This CDR3 region has 13 residues. CDR1 is MNHEY and CDR2 is SMNVEV in the germline V gene (reference sequence). Trimming shortened V by 2 bases and J by 3 bases, and 8 bases separated the two germline ends. The CDR3 region has the DNA TGTGCCAGCAGTTTAAGCCGGGACTACGAGCAGTACTTC. It codes for CASSLSRDYEQYF.

This clone was found many times. The chain recombines TRBV19 with TRBJ2-4; a possible D gene is TRBD2 (6 bases). The CDR3 is 14 residues long. Trimming cost V 8 bases and J 7 bases, with 18 bases left between them. Germline values: CDR1 LNHDA, CDR2 SQIVND (reference sequence). CDR3 nucleotides: TGTGCCAGTCGGAAAGCGGGCCAACCTAACATTCAGTACTTC. Translating it yields CASRKAGQPNIQYF. The entire variable domain, with the rest obtained from reference TRBV19 and TRBJ2-4, is as follows: DGGITQSPKYLFRKEGQNVTLSCEQNLNHDAMYWYRQDPGQGLRLIYYSQIVNDFQKGDIAEGYSVSREKKESFPLTVTSAQKNPTAFYLCASRKAGQPNIQYFGAGTRLSVL.

Many counts were recorded for this clone. The sample carries other DNA sequences with the same CDR3. Here the CDR3 reads CSVVGGSYNEQFF. The CDR3, as DNA: TGCAGCGTTGTAGGGGGCTCCTACAATGAGCAGTTCTTC. This chain joins TRBV29-1 and TRBJ2-1, with D possibly TRBD1 on 6 matching bases. The V gene's germline CDR1 is SQVTM and CDR2 ANQGSEA. The germline V and J ends were trimmed by 4 bases and 0 bases, with 7 bases remaining between them. The CDR3 spans 13 residues.

This clone was detected ten times or more. The chain combines TRBV2 with TRBJ1-2; 8 nucleotides match TRBD1. This CDR3 has 13 amino acids. Germline lookup yields CDR1 SNHLY and CDR2 FYNNEI. The J segment lost 5 bases and the V segment lost 3 bases, leaving 2 bases of the junction unmatched. The CDR3 region has the DNA TGTGCCAGCAGTGAGAACAGGGGGTATGGCTACACCTTC. Translating it yields CASSENRGYGYTF.

This clone was recorded many times. The chain links TRBV6-1 to TRBJ2-1; 11 positions agree with TRBD2. After removal of 8 bases from V and 9 bases from J, the junction contained 6 bases not matched to a gene. This CDR3 contains 13 residues. CDR1 is MNHNS and CDR2 is SASEGT in the germline V gene. The CDR3 here is CASHSGRASEQFF. Here the CDR3 DNA reads TGTGCCAGCCATAGCGGGAGGGCTTCTGAGCAGTTCTTC.

The sample holds many counts of this clone. V usage is TRBV18 and J usage is TRBJ2-7, with 9 bases matching TRBD2. Germline CDR1 KGHSH, CDR2 LQKENI. J gave up 8 bases and V 0 bases, and 8 bases lay outside the gene matches. CDR3 length: 15 residues. Here the CDR3 reads CASSPPAGGLLQQYF. DNA of the CDR3: TGTGCCAGCTCACCACCGGCGGGAGGGCTTCTCCAGCAGTACTTC.

The sample holds many counts of this clone. The chain employs TRBV9 and TRBJ2-7; tentatively, D is TRBD2 (7 bases). The germline V gene has CDR1 SGDLS and CDR2 YYNGEE. Trimming cost V 0 bases and J 5 bases, with 15 bases left between them. The CDR3 covers 15 residues. The CDR3 sequence: CASSVAGRGPHEQYF. CDR3 in DNA: TGTGCCAGCAGCGTAGCGGGGCGGGGGCCCCACGAGCAGTACTTC.

This clone was observed many times. The V and J genes are TRBV27 and TRBJ1-1; D is ambiguous. The CDR3 consists of 13 residues. Trimming left V 2 bases short and J 2 bases short, with 6 bases between. Germline V lookup: CDR1 MNHEY, CDR2 SMNVEV (reference sequence). Here the CDR3 DNA reads TGTGCCAGCAGTTTACAGGCCAACACTGAAGCTTTCTTT. Residues: CASSLQANTEAFF.

This chain joins TRBV6-5 and TRBJ2-7, with a weak D call TRBD2 (6 bases). Germline V gene data show CDR1 as MNHEY and CDR2 as SVGAGI. CDR3 length: 12 residues. V gave up 6 bases and J gave up 7 bases, with 13 bases separating them. The CDR3: CASRNPGREQYF. The CDR3 DNA reads as TGTGCCAGCAGGAACCCAGGGAGGGAGCAGTACTTC.

The rearrangement joins TRBV4-1 to TRBJ1-2, with D maybe TRBD1 (5 bases). From germline, CDR1 is MGHRA and CDR2 YSYEKL. Trimming removed 1 base at V and 6 bases at J, with 15 bases between. This CDR3 spans 15 amino acids. For the CDR3, the DNA is TGCGCCAGCAGCCAAGGGATCGGGGGAGGGAATGGCTACACCTTC. Encoded protein: CASSQGIGGGNGYTF.

This clone was recorded at least ten times. The chain is built from TRBV11-3 and TRBJ2-1; D unresolved. This CDR3 contains 13 residues. In germline, CDR1 is SGHNT, CDR2 YENEEA. V gave up 5 bases and J gave up 4 bases, with 9 bases separating them. CDR3 residues: CASSPGSYNEQFF. DNA for the CDR3: TGTGCCAGCAGCCCCGGTTCATACAATGAGCAGTTCTTC.

This clone was counted at least ten times. This chain uses TRBV10-3 with TRBJ2-1; 9 bases fit TRBD1. The CDR3 has 15 residues. The J segment lost 7 bases and the V segment lost 6 bases, leaving 10 bases of the junction unmatched. Germline assignment: CDR1 ENHRY and CDR2 SYGVKD. The CDR3 here is CAIRPQGQGGNEQFF. The CDR3 DNA reads as TGTGCCATCAGGCCGCAGGGACAGGGTGGGAATGAGCAGTTCTTC.

This clone was seen many times. V is TRBV19 and J is TRBJ2-1, with 10 bases that match TRBD2. CDR1 and CDR2 from the germline V gene are LNHDA and SQIVND (reference sequence). This CDR3 is 13 amino acids long. V lost 6 bases, J lost 8 bases, and 4 bases stayed unmatched. The CDR3 sequence: CASRGLARDEQFF. CDR3 nucleotide sequence: TGTGCCAGTAGGGGACTAGCGAGGGATGAGCAGTTCTTC.